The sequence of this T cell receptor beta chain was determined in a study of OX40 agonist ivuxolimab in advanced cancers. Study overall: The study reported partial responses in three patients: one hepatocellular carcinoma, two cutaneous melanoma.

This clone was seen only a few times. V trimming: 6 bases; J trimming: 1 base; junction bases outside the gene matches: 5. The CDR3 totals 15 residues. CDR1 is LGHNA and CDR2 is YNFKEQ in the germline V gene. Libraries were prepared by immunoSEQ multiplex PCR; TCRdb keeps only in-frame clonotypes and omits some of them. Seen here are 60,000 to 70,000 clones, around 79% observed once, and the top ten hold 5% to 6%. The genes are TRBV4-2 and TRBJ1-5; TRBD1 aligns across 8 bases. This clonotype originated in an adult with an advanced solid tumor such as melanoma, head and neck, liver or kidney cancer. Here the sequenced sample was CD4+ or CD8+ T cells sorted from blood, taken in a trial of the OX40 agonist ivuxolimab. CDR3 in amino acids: CASRQGARSNQPQHF. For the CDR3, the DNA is TGTGCCAGCAGGCAGGGGGCGCGGAGCAATCAGCCCCAGCATTTT.